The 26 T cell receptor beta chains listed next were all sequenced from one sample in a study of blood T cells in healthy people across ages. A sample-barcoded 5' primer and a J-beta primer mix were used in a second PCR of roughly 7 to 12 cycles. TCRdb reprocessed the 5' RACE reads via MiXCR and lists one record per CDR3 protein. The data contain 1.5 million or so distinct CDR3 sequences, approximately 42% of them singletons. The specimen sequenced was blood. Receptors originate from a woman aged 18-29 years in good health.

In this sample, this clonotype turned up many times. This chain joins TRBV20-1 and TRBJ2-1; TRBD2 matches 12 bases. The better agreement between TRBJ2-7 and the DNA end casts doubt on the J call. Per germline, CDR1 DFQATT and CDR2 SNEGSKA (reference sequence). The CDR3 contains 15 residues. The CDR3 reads CSAPRLAGDYNEQYF. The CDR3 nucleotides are TGCAGTGCTCCCCGACTAGCGGGGGACTACAATGAGCAGTACTTC.

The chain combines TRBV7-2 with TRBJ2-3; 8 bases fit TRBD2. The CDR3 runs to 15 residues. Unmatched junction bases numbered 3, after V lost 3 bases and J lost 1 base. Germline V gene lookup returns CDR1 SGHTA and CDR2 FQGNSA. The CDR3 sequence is CASSFELAGTDTQYF. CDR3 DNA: TGTGCCAGCAGCTTTGAACTAGCGGGCACAGATACGCAGTATTTT.

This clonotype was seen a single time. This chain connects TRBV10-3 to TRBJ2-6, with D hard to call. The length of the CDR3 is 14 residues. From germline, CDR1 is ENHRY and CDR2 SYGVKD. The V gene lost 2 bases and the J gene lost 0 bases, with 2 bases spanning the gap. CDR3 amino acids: CAISEHSGANVLTF. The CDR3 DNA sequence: TGTGCCATCAGTGAGCACTCTGGGGCCAACGTCCTGACTTTC.

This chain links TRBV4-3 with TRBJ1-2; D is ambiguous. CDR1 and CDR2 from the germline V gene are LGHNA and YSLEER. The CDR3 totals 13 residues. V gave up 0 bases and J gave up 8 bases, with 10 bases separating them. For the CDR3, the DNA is TGCGCCAGCAGCCAAGATATCAGTATAGGCTACACCTTC. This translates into CASSQDISIGYTF.

CDR3 in DNA: TGTGCCAGCAGTTACTTCCCTGGGGACTATGGCTACACCTTC. Encoded protein: CASSYFPGDYGYTF. The chain joins TRBV6-6 to TRBJ1-2; D is undetermined. The CDR3 consists of 14 residues. The germline gives CDR1 MNHNY, CDR2 SVGAGI (reference sequence). The V end was cut by 1 base, the J end by 3 bases, with 9 bases between.

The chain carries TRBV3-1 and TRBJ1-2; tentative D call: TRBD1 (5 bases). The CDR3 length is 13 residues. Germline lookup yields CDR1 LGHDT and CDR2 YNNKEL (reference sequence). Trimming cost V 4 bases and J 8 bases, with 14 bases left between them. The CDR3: CASSPGPAMGYTF. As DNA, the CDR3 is TGTGCCAGCAGCCCGGGACCCGCTATGGGCTACACCTTC.

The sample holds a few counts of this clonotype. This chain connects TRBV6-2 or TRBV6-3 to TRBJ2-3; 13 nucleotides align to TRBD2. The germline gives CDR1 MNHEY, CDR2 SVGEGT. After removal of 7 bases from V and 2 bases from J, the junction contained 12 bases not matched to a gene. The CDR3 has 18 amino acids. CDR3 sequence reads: CASTSLGTSGANTDTQYF. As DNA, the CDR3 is TGTGCCAGCACCTCCTTGGGGACTAGCGGGGCTAACACAGATACGCAGTATTTT.

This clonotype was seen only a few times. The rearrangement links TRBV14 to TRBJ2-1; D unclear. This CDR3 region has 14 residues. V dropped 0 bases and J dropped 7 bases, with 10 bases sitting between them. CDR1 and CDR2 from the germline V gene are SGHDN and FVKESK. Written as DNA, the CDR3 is TGTGCCAGCAGCCAAGAGGTGGGGTTGAATGAGCAGTTCTTC. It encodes CASSQEVGLNEQFF.

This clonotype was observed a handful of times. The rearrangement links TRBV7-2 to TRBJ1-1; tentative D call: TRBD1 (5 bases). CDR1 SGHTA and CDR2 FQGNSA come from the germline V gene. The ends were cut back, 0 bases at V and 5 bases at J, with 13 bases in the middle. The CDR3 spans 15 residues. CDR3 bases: TGTGCCAGCAGCTTAGCAGGGACCGGGGCGACTGAAGCTTTCTTT. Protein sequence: CASSLAGTGATEAFF.

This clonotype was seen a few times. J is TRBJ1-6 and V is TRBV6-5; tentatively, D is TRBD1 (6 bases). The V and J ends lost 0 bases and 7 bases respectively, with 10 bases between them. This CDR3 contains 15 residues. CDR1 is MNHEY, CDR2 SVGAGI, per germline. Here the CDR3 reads CASSYSSGVNSPLHF. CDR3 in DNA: TGTGCCAGCAGTTACTCGTCAGGGGTAAATTCACCCCTCCACTTT.

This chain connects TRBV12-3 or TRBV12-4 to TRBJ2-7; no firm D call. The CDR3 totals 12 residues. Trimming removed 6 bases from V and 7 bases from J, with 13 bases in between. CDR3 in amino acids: CASSSTAVEQYF. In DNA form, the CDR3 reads TGTGCCAGCAGCTCAACTGCGGTGGAGCAGTACTTC.

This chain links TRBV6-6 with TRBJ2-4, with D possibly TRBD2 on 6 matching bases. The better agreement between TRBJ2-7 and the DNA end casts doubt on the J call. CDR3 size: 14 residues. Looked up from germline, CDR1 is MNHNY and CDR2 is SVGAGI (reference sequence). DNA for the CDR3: TGTGCCAGCACGGGACCAGCCTCGGGAGACGAGCAGTACTTC. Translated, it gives CASTGPASGDEQYF.

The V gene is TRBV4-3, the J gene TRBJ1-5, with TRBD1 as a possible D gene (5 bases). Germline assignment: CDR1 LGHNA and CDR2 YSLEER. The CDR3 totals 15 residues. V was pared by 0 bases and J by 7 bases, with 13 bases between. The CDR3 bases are TGCGCCAGCAGCCAAGAGGGCAGGGTAGAGCAGCCCCAGCATTTT. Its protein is CASSQEGRVEQPQHF.

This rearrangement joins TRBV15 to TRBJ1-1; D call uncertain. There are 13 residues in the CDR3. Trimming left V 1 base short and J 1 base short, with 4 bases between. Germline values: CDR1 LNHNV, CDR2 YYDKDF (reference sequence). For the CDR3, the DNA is TGTGCCACCAGCAGAGGAGCGAACACTGAAGCTTTCTTT. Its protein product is CATSRGANTEAFF.

The CDR3 nucleotides are TGTGCCAGCTCACCAGCAGGGGGCTCCGGGAATGAGCAGTTCTTC. This encodes CASSPAGGSGNEQFF. The J gene is TRBJ2-1, the V gene TRBV18, with TRBD1 matching over 8 bases. This CDR3 is 15 amino acids long. Germline V lookup: CDR1 KGHSH, CDR2 LQKENI. Trimming took 2 bases from V and 7 from J; bases not matched to a gene: 7.

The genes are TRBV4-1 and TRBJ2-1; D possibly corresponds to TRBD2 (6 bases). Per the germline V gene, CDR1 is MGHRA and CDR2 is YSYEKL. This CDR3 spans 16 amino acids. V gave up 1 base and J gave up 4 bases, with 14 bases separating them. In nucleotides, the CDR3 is TGCGCCAGCAGCCAAGTCGGCGGGGCGGAATACAATGAGCAGTTCTTC. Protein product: CASSQVGGAEYNEQFF.

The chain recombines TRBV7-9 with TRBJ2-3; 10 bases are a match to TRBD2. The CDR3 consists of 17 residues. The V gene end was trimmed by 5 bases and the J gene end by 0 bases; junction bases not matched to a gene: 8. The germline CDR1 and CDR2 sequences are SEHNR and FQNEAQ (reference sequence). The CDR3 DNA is TGTGCCAGCAGCCCTCGGACTAGCGGCCTAAGCACAGATACGCAGTATTTT. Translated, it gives CASSPRTSGLSTDTQYF. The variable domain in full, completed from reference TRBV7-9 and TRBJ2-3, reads DTGVSQNPRHKITKRGQNVTFRCDPISEHNRLYWYRQTLGQGPEFLTYFQNEAQLEKSRLLSDRFSAERPKGSFSTLEIQRTEQGDSAMYLCASSPRTSGLSTDTQYFGPGTRLTVL.

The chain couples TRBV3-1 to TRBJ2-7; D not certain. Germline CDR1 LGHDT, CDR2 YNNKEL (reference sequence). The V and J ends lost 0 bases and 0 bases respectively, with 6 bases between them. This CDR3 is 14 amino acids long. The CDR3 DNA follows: TGTGCCAGCAGCCAAGATGCTGTCTCCTACGAGCAGTACTTC. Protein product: CASSQDAVSYEQYF.

This chain's CDR3 is CASSTQVTEQFF. The CDR3, as DNA: TGTGCCAGCAGCACACAGGTAACCGAGCAGTTCTTC. V and J are TRBV5-6 and TRBJ2-1, with a possible D match to TRBD1 (5 bases). The CDR3 totals 12 residues. V lost 4 bases, J lost 10 bases, and 12 bases lay in between. The germline gives CDR1 SGHDT, CDR2 YYEEEE.

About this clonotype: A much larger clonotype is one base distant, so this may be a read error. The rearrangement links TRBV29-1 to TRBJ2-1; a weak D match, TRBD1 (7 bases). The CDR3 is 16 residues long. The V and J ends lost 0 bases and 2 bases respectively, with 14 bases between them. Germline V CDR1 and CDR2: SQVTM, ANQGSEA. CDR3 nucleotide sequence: TGCAGCGTTGAAGATCGAACAGGGGAGGCCTACAATGAGCAGTTCTTC. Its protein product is CSVEDRTGEAYNEQFF.

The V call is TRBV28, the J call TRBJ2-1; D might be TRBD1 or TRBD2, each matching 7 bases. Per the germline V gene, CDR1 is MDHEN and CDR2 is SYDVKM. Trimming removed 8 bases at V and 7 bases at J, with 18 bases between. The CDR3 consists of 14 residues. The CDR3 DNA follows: TGTGCCAGCGGGAGGGGGCCGATTAGGAATGAGCAGTTCTTC. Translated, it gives CASGRGPIRNEQFF.

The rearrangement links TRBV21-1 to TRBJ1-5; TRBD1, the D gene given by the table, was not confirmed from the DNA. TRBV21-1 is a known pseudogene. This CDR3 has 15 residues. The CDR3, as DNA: TGTGCCAGCAGCAAATTAAACAGGGGAGATCAGCCCCAGCATTTT. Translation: CASSKLNRGDQPQHF.

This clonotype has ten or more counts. In DNA, the CDR3 is TGTGCCAGCCGACAGGGGACAGATACGCAGTATTTT. Translated: CASRQGTDTQYF. This chain joins TRBV6-5 and TRBJ2-3; 8 nucleotides align to TRBD1. Germline V lookup: CDR1 MNHEY, CDR2 SVGAGI. V shed 8 bases and J 3 bases; nucleotides not matched to a gene: 1. The CDR3 consists of 12 residues.

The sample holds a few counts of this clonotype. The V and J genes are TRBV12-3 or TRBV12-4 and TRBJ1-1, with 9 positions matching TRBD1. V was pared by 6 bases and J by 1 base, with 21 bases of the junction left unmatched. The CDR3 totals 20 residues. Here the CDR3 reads CASRPGQGFFGRLKNTEAFF. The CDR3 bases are TGTGCCAGCAGGCCGGGACAGGGTTTCTTCGGACGACTTAAGAACACTGAAGCTTTCTTT.

The CDR3 here is CSAFPGLASYEQFF. The CDR3, as DNA: TGCAGTGCTTTTCCGGGACTAGCGTCGTACGAGCAGTTCTTC. The chain employs TRBV20-1 and TRBJ2-1; TRBD2 matches at 10 bases. Germline V gives CDR1 DFQATT, CDR2 SNEGSKA (reference sequence). The J segment lost 10 bases and the V segment lost 5 bases, leaving 11 bases of the junction unmatched. The CDR3 covers 14 residues.

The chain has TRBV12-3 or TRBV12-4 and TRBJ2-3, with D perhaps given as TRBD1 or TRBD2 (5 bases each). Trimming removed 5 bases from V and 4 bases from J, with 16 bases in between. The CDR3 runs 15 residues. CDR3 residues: CASSPGRAFPDTQYF. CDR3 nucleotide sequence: TGTGCCAGCAGTCCGGGACGAGCGTTCCCAGATACGCAGTATTTT.